This record looks at one T cell receptor beta chain sequence and its context. Its specificity is unknown. The V and J ends lost 6 bases and 2 bases respectively, with 11 bases between them. This CDR3 is built from 13 residues. Germline values: CDR1 MNHNS, CDR2 SASEGT. TCRdb fed the 5' RACE reads into MiXCR, producing one record per CDR3 protein. The data hold about 400,000 distinct CDR3 sequences, with about 15% observed a single time. The record originates from a study of T-cell memory formation after mild COVID-19. Study summary: TCR clusters showed largely donor specificity.

Whole-study results and caveats: CD4+ contracting clones were found mainly in CM and EM, and CD8+ ones in EMRA. Cross-reactive memory appears to have joined, as suggested by some responding clones showing up in pre-infection memory. Researchers could not confirm that second-wave clones peaking on day 37 targeted SARS-CoV-2.

The clonotype comes from a man aged 18 to 29 who had mild COVID-19 (a few samples of this study predate the infection). Cell type and time point are not known. The chain recombines TRBV6-1 with TRBJ2-7, with a possible D match to TRBD2 (6 bases). The sample comprised PBMCs or a T cell subset sorted from them (not recorded which). CDR3 region: CASRRDGPYEQYV. Here the CDR3 DNA reads TGTGCCAGCAGGCGGGACGGTCCCTACGAGCAGTACGTC.